This T cell receptor (beta chain) is from a study of T cell changes during pregnancy in multiple sclerosis. The assay was immunoSEQ multiplex PCR, and TCRdb's table has in-frame clones only and misses some. Of approximately 40,000 clones in the sample, roughly 90% were seen once. The germline CDR1 and CDR2 sequences are MDHEN and SYDVKM. This CDR3 has 15 amino acids. The trim removed 6 bases at V and 6 bases at J, leaving 9 bases unmatched. This material consisted of CD4+ T cells from peripheral blood mononuclear cells, taken in the second trimester of pregnancy. The V call is TRBV28, the J call TRBJ2-1, with 9 bases matching TRBD1. This TCR was recovered from a female donor with multiple sclerosis, enrolled in a pregnancy study. For the CDR3, the DNA is TGTGCCAGCAGACTCCCCGCGACAGGGGGCAATGAGCAGTTCTTC. It translates to CASRLPATGGNEQFF.